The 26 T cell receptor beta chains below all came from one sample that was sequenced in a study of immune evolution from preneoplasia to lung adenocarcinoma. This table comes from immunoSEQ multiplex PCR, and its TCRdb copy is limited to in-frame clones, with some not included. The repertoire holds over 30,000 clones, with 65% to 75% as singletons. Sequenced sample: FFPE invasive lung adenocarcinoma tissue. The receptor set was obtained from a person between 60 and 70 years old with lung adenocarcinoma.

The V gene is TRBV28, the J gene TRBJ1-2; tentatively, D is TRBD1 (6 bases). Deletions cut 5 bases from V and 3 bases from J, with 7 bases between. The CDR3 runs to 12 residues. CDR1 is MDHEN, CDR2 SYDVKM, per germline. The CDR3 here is CASSTGYYGYTF. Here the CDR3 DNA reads TGTGCCAGCAGTACAGGGTACTATGGCTACACCTTC.

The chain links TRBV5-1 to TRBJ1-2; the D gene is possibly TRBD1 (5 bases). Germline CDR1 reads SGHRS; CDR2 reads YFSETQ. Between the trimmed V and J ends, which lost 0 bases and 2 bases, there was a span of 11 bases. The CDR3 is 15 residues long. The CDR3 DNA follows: TGCGCCAGCAGCTTGGGGCTTAGGGGAAACTATGGCTACACCTTC. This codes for CASSLGLRGNYGYTF.

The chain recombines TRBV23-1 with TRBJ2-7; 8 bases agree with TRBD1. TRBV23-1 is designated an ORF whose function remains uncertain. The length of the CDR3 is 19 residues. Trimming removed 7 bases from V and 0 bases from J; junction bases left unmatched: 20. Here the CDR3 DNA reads TGCGCCAGCAACAGGGGGACGGGACAATCCCCAAACACCTCCTACGAGCAGTACTTC. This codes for CASNRGTGQSPNTSYEQYF.

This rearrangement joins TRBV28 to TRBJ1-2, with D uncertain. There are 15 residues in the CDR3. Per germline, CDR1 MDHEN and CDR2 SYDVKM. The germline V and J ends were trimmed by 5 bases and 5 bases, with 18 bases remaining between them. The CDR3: CASSLQRPSNYGYTF. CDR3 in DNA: TGTGCCAGCAGTCTACAAAGACCGTCGAATTATGGCTACACCTTC.

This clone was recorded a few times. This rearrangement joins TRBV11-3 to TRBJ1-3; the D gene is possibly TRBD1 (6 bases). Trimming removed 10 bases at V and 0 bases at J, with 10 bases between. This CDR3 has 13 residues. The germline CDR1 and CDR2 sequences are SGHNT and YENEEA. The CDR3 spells CATATGSGNTIYF. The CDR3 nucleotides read TGTGCCACCGCGACAGGCTCTGGAAACACCATATATTTT.

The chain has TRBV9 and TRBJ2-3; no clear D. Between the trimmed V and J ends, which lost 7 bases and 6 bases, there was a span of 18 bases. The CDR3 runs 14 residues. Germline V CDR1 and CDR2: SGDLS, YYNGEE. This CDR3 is CASSTASRADTQYF. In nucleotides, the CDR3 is TGTGCCAGCTCCACGGCGAGTCGGGCGGATACGCAGTATTTT.

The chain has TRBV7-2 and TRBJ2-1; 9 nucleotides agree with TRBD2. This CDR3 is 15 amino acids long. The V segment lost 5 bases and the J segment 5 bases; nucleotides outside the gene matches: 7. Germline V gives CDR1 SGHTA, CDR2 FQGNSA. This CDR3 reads CASSNSGSRNNEQFF. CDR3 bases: TGTGCCAGCAGCAATAGCGGGAGCCGTAACAATGAGCAGTTCTTC.

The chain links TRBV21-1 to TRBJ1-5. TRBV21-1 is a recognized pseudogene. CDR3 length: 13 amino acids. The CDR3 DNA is TGTGCCACCAGCCGCCCGAGCAATCAGCCCCAGCATTTT. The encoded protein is CATSRPSNQPQHF.

The chain's CDR3 is CASSLLRTGELFF. The CDR3 DNA follows: TGTGCCAGCAGCTTACTTCGCACCGGGGAGCTGTTTTTT. The gene calls are TRBV11-2 and TRBJ2-2; no clear D gene. Trimming removed 2 bases from V and 4 bases from J, with 5 bases in between. Germline V gene lookup returns CDR1 SGHAT and CDR2 FQNNGV. This CDR3 spans 13 amino acids.

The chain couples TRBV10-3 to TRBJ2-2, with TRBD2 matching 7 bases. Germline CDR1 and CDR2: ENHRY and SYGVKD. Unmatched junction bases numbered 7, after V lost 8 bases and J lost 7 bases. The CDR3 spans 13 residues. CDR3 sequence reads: CAIQGLTLGELFF. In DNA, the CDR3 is TGTGCCATCCAGGGACTAACGCTCGGGGAGCTGTTTTTT.

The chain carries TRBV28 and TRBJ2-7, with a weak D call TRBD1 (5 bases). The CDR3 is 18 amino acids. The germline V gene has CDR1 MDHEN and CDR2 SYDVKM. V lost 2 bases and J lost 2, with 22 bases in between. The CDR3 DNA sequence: TGTGCCAGCAGTTTAATCCCCCCCGCCCAGGGTCGGCCCTACGAGCAGTACTTC. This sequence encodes CASSLIPPAQGRPYEQYF.

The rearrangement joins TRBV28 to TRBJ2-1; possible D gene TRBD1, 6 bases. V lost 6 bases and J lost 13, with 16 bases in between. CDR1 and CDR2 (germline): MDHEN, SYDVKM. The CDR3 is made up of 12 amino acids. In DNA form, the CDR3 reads TGTGCCAGCAGGGAGCAGGGGCGCGAACAGTTCTTC. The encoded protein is CASREQGREQFF.

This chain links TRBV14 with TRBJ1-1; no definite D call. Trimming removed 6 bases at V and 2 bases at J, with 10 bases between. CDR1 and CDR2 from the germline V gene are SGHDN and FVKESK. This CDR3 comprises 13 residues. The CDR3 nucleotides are TGTGCCAGCAGGTTCGGCCTCAACACTGAAGCTTTCTTT. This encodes CASRFGLNTEAFF. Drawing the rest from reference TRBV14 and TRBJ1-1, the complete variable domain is EAGVTQFPSHSVIEKGQTVTLRCDPISGHDNLYWYRRVMGKEIKFLLHFVKESKQDESGMPNNRFLAERTGGTYSTLKVQPAELEDSGVYFCASRFGLNTEAFFGQGTRLTVV.

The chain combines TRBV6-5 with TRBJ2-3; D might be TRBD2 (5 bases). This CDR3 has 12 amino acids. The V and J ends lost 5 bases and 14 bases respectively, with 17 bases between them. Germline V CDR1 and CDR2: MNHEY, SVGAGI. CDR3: CASSEVTISVYF. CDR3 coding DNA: TGTGCCAGCAGTGAGGTGACTATATCCGTGTATTTT.

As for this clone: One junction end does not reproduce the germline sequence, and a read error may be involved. The CDR3, as DNA: TGTGCCAGCAATTTAGAGTCAGGGGATTACAATGAGCAGTTCTTC. Translating it yields CASNLESGDYNEQFF. The rearrangement joins TRBV28 to TRBJ2-1; D is perhaps TRBD1 (6 bases). The CDR3 length is 15 residues. Germline loops: CDR1 MDHEN, CDR2 SYDVKM.

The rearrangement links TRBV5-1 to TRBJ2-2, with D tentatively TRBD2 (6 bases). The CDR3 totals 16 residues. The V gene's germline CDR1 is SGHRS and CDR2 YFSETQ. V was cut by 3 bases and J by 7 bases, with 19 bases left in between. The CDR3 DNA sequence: TGCGCCAGCAGCTCGCAAGGGACTCAGGCCCGCGGGGAGCTGTTTTTT. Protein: CASSSQGTQARGELFF.

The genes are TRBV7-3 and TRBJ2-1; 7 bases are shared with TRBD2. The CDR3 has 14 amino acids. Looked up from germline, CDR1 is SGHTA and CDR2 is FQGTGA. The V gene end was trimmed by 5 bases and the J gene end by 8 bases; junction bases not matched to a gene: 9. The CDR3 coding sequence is TGTGCCAGCAGCCCCTGGGGAGGGCTCGATGAGCAGTTCTTC. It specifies CASSPWGGLDEQFF.

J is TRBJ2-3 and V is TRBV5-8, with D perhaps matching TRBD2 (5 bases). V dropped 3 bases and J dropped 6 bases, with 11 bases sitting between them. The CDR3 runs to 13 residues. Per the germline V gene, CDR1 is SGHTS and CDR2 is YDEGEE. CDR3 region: CASSSTRRDTQYF. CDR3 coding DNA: TGTGCCAGCAGCTCAACTAGAAGGGATACGCAGTATTTT.

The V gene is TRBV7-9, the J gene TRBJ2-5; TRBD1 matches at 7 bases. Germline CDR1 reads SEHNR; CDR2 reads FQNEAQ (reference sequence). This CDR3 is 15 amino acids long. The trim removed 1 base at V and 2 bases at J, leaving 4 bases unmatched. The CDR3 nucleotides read TGTGCCAGCAGCTTAGGTGACAGGGATCAAGAGACCCAGTACTTC. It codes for CASSLGDRDQETQYF.

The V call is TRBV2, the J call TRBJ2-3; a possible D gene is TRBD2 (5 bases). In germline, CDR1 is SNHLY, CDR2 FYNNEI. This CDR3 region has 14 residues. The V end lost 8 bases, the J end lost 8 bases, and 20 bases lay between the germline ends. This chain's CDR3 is CASAETVSAGTQYF. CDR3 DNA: TGTGCCAGCGCTGAGACGGTTAGCGCGGGTACGCAGTATTTT. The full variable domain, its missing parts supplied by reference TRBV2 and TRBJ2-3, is EPEVTQTPSHQVTQMGQEVILRCVPISNHLYFYWYRQILGQKVEFLVSFYNNEISEKSEIFDDQFSVERPDGSNFTLKIRSTKLEDSAMYFCASAETVSAGTQYFGPGTRLTVL.

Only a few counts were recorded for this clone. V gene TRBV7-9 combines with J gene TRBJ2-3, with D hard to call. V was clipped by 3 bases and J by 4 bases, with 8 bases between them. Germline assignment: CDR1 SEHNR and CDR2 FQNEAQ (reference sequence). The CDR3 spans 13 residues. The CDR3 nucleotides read TGTGCCAGCAGCTTTAATATGGCAGATACGCAGTATTTT. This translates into CASSFNMADTQYF.

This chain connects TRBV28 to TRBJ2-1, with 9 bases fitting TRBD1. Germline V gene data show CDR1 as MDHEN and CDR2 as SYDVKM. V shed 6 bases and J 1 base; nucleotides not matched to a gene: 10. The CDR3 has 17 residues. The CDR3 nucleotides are TGTGCCAGCAGCCGCCGGGACAGGGCGAGTTCCTACAATGAGCAGTTCTTC. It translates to CASSRRDRASSYNEQFF.

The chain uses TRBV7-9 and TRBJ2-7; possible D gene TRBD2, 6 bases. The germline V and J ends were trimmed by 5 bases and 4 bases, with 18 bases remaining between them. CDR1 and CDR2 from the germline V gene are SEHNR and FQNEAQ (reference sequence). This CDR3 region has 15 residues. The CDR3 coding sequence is TGTGCCAGCAGCCTATTCGGCGGGACGACATACGAGCAGTACTTC. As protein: CASSLFGGTTYEQYF.

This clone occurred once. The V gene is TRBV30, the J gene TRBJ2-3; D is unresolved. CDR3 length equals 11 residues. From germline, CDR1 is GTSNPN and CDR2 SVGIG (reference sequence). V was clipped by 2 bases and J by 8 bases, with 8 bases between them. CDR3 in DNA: TGTGCCTGGAGTCTCTCTAGTACGCAGTATTTT. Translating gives CAWSLSSTQYF.

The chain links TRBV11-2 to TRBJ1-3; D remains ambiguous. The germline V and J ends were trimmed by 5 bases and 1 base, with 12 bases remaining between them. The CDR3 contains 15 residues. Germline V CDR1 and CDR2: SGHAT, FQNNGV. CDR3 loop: CASSAGRYSGNTIYF. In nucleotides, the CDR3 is TGTGCCAGCAGCGCAGGCCGGTATTCTGGAAACACCATATATTTT.

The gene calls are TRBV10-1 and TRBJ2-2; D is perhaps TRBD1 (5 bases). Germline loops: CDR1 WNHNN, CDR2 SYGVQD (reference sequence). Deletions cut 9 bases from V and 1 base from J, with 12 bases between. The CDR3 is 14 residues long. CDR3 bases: TGCGCCAGTTCAACCACAGGGAACACCGGGGAGCTGTTTTTT. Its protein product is CASSTTGNTGELFF.